A selection of T cell receptor beta chains follows, all from one sample in a study of Ad26.COV2.S vaccination and SARS-CoV-2 variants. TCRdb's copy holds only in-frame clones and misses some; the assay was immunoSEQ multiplex PCR. This sample has roughly 450,000 clones, with 80% to 95% found just once. The sequencing here drew on peripheral blood, taken in a trial of Ad26.COV2.S vaccine versus placebo. These receptors all come from a person between 18 and 59 years old who received the Ad26.COV2.S COVID-19 vaccine or a placebo. CDR3s include the opening cysteine and the closing phenylalanine or tryptophan. D genes are given only for firm matches.

>.|TRBV9
CASSVGVAAPYNEQFF
>.|TRBV7-6
CASSAELAYGANVLTF
>.|TRBV15
CATSRDLGSEQYF
>.|TRBV29-1
CSVGVTSLVSYEQYF
>TRBD1|TRBV5-1
CASSLLQGVDTQYF
>TRBD2|TRBV20-1
CSASTSGRYQETQYF
>TRBD1|TRBV19
CASDLGQGTYSNQPQHF
>.|TRBV10-3
CAISESTEETQYF
>.|TRBV7-2
CASSRTPAGAYEQYF
>.|TRBV12-3/TRBV12-4
CASSTSYEQYF
>TRBD1|TRBV19
CASSLNYRGSYTF
>.|TRBV2
CASSVGRDAYEQYF
>.|TRBV27
CASSPLKGNTIYF
>.|TRBV30
CAWSVGQPQHF
>.|TRBV28
CASSLKYLNTEAFF
>TRBD2|TRBV5-1
CASSSRTSGRAADTQYF
>TRBD2|TRBV27
CASSMTSGNSYEQYF
>TRBD2|TRBV6-2/TRBV6-3
CASSYEGLAGEDSDEQYF
>.|TRBV9
CASSVSPLTNTEAFF
>TRBD2|TRBV6-5
CASSYRTSGSYEQYF
>.|TRBV12-3/TRBV12-4
CATTGNEQFF
>.|TRBV19
CASSTLTGNQPQHF
>.|TRBV4-3
CASSQTITGTTEAFF
>TRBD2|TRBV7-2
CASSTGAGGATETQYF
>.|TRBV2
CAHKPTGGTDTQYF
>TRBD2|TRBV5-1
CASSLPGTSGSTGELFF
>.|TRBV6-6
CASSPPGSSGNTIYF
>.|TRBV7-2
CASSLVGGATLHTDTQYF
>.|TRBV5-1
CASSSSKQGGEAFF
>.|TRBV30
CAGSHGEDGADTQYF
>TRBD1|TRBV18
CASSPGTGSYEQYF
>.|TRBV5-6
CASSPMMYNEQFF
>TRBD2|TRBV11-3
CASSLTLSGEDTQYF
>.|TRBV11-3
CASSSAEHPYEQYF
>.|TRBV21-1
CASRTTGEAGNTIYF
>.|TRBV10-2
CASSDWGSSDTQYF
>.|TRBV12-3/TRBV12-4
CASSLVTGSEQFF
>TRBD2|TRBV6-5
CASSYVGGRTDTQYF
>.|TRBV6-5
CASSYRGRKYF
>.|TRBV19
CATRGEEFNEQFF
>.|TRBV7-3
CASSLFGGTEAFF